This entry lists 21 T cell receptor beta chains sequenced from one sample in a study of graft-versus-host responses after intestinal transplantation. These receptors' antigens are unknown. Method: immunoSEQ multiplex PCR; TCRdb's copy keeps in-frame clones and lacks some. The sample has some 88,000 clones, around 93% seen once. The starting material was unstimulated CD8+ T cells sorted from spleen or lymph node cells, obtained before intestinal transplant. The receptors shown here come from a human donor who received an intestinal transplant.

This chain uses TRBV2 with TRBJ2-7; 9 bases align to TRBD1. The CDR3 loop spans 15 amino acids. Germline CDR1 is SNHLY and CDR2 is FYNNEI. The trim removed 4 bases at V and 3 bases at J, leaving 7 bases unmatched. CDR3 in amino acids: CASSGQQGAIYEQYF. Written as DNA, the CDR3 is TGTGCCAGCAGTGGGCAACAGGGGGCAATCTACGAGCAGTACTTC.

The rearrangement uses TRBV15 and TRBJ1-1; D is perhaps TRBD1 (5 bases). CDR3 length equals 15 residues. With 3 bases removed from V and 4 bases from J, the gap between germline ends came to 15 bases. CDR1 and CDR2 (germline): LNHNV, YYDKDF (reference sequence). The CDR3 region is CATSSVTDISTEAFF. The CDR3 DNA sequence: TGTGCCACCAGCAGCGTGACGGACATCAGCACTGAAGCTTTCTTT.

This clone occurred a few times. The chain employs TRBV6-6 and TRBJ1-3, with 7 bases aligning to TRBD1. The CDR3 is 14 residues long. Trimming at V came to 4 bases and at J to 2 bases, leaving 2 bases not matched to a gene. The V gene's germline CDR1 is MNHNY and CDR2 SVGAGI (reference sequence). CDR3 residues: CASSSDRAGNTIYF. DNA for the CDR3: TGTGCCAGCAGTTCAGACAGGGCTGGAAACACCATATATTTT.

DNA of the CDR3: TGTGCCAGCAGCAGACAGGAACAAGAGACCCAGTACTTC. Its translation is CASSRQEQETQYF. The chain combines TRBV9 with TRBJ2-5; D might be TRBD1 (6 bases). The CDR3 loop spans 13 amino acids. V lost 4 bases and J lost 2, with 9 bases in between. Germline-derived CDR1 and CDR2 are SGDLS and YYNGEE.

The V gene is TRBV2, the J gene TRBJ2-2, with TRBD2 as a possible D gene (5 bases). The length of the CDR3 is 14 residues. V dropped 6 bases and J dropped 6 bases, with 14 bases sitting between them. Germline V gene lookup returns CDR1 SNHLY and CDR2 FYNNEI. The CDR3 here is CASSSKDWSGELFF. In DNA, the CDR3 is TGTGCCAGCAGCTCTAAGGACTGGTCCGGGGAGCTGTTTTTT.

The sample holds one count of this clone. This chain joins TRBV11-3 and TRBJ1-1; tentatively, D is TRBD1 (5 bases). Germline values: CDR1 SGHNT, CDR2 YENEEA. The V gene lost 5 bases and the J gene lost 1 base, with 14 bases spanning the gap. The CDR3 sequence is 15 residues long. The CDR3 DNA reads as TGTGCCAGCAGCCCCGATCCCACAGGGAACACTGAAGCTTTCTTT. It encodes CASSPDPTGNTEAFF. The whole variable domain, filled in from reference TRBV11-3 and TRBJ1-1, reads EAGVVQSPRYKIIEKKQPVAFWCNPISGHNTLYWYLQNLGQGPELLIRYENEEAVDDSQLPKDRFSAERLKGVDSTLKIQPAELGDSAVYLCASSPDPTGNTEAFFGQGTRLTVV.

The CDR3 DNA follows: TGTGCCAGCAGCACAGACACCGACTACGAGCAGTACTTC. Residues: CASSTDTDYEQYF. The chain is built from TRBV7-2 and TRBJ2-7; D uncertain. The V end lost 5 bases, the J end lost 3 bases, and 11 bases lay between the germline ends. This CDR3 spans 13 amino acids. The germline V gene has CDR1 SGHTA and CDR2 FQGNSA.

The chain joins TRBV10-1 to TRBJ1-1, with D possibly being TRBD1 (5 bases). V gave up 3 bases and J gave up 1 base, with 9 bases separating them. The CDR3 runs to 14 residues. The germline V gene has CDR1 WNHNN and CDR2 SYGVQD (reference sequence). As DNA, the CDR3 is TGCGCCAGCAGTGACCTTGGACAGAACACTGAAGCTTTCTTT. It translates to CASSDLGQNTEAFF.

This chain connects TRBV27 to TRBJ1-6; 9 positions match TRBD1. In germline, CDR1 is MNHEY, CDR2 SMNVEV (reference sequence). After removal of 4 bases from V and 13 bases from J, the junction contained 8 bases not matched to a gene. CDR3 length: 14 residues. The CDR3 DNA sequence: TGTGCCAGCAGTTCGGACAGGGGAAGGAGTCCCCTCCACTTT. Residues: CASSSDRGRSPLHF.

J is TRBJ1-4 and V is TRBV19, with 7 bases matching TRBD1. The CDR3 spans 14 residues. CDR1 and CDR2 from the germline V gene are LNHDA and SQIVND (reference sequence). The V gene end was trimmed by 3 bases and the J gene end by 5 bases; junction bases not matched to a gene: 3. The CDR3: CASSIVTGNEKLFF. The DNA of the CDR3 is TGTGCCAGTAGTATCGTGACAGGGAATGAAAAACTGTTTTTT.

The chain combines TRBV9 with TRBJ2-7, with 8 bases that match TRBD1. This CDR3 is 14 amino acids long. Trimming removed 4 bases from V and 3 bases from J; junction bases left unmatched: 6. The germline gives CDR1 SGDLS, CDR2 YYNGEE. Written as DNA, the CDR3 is TGTGCCAGCAGCCCCCCGGGACAGGACTACGAGCAGTACTTC. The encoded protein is CASSPPGQDYEQYF.

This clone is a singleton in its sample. CDR3 sequence reads: CASSHEGLAVEDTQYF. The CDR3 DNA reads TGTGCCAGCAGCCATGAGGGACTAGCGGTAGAGGATACGCAGTATTTT. The chain employs TRBV14 and TRBJ2-3, with TRBD2 matching 11 bases. The germline V gene has CDR1 SGHDN and CDR2 FVKESK. V shed 3 bases, J shed 6 bases, and the junction held 8 bases outside the gene matches. This CDR3 spans 16 amino acids.

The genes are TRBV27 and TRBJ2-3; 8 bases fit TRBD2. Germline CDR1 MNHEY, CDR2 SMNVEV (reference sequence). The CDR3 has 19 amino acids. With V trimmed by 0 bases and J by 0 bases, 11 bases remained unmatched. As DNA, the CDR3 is TGTGCCAGCAGTTTATCGAGAGTAGCGGGGTTAACCAGCACAGATACGCAGTATTTT. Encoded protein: CASSLSRVAGLTSTDTQYF.

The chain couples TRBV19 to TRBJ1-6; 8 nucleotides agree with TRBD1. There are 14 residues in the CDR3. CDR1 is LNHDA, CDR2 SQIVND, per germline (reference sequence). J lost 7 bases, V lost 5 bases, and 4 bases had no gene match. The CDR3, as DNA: TGTGCCAGTAGTGAACGGACAGGGAATTCACCCCTCCACTTT. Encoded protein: CASSERTGNSPLHF.

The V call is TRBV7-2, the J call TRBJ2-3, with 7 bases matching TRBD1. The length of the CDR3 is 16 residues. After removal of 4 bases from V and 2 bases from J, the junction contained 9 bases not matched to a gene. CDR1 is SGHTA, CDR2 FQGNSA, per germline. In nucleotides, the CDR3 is TGTGCCAGCAGCTCAGGACAGGCCTCACCCACAGATACGCAGTATTTT. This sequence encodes CASSSGQASPTDTQYF. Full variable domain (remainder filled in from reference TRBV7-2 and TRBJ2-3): GAGVSQSPSNKVTEKGKDVELRCDPISGHTALYWYRQSLGQGLEFLIYFQGNSAPDKSGLPSDRFSAERTGGSVSTLTIQRTQQEDSAVYLCASSSGQASPTDTQYFGPGTRLTVL.

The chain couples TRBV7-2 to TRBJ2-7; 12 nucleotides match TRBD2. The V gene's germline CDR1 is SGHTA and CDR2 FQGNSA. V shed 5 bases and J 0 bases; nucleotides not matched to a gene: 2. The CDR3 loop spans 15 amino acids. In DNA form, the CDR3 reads TGTGCCAGCAGCCCGACTAGCGGGGGCTCCTACGAGCAGTACTTC. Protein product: CASSPTSGGSYEQYF.

CDR3 nucleotide sequence: TGTGCCAGCAGACAGGGGTGGAACACTGAAGCTTTCTTT. It specifies CASRQGWNTEAFF. The J gene is TRBJ1-1, the V gene TRBV6-5; TRBD1 aligns across 7 bases. The CDR3 loop spans 13 amino acids. The trim removed 6 bases at V and 1 base at J, leaving 2 bases unmatched. Germline values: CDR1 MNHEY, CDR2 SVGAGI.

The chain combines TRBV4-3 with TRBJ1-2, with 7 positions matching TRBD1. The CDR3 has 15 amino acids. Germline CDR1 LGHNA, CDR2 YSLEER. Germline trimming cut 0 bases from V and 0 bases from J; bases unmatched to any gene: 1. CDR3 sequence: CASSQEGQANYGYTF. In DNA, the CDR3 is TGCGCCAGCAGCCAAGAAGGACAGGCTAACTATGGCTACACCTTC.

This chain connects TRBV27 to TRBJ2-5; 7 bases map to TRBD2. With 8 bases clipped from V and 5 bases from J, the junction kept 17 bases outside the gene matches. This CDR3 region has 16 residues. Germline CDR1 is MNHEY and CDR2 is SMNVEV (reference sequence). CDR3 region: CASGRGDRSPKETQYF. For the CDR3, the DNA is TGTGCCAGCGGCCGGGGGGATAGGTCCCCCAAGGAGACCCAGTACTTC.

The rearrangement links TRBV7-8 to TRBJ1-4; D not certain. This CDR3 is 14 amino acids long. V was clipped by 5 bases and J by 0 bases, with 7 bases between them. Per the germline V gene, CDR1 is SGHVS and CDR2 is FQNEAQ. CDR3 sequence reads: CASSLLTTNEKLFF. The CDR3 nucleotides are TGTGCCAGCAGCCTGTTAACAACTAATGAAAAACTGTTTTTT.

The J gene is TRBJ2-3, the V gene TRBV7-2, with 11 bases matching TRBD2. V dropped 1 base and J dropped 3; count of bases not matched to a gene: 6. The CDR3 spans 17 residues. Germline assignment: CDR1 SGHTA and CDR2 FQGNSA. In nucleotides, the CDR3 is TGTGCCAGCAGCTTAGACGGTAGCGGGGGGGCAACAGATACGCAGTATTTT. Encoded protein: CASSLDGSGGATDTQYF. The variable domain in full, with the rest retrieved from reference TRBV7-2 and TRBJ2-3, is GAGVSQSPSNKVTEKGKDVELRCDPISGHTALYWYRQSLGQGLEFLIYFQGNSAPDKSGLPSDRFSAERTGGSVSTLTIQRTQQEDSAVYLCASSLDGSGGATDTQYFGPGTRLTVL.